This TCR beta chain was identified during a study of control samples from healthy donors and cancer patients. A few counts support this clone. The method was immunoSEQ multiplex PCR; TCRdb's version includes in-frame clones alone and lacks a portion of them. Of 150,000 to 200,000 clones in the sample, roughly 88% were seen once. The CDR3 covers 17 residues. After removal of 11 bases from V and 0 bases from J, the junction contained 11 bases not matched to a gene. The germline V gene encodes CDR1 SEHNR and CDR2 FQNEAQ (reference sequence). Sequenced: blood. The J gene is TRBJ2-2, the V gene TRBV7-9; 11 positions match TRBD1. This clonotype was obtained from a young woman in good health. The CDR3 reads CAGTGQGVIANTGELFF. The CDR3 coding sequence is TGTGCCGGCACGGGACAGGGGGTAATCGCGAACACCGGGGAGCTGTTTTTT. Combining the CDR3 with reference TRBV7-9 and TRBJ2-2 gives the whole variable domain DTGVSQNPRHKITKRGQNVTFRCDPISEHNRLYWYRQTLGQGPEFLTYFQNEAQLEKSRLLSDRFSAERPKGSFSTLEIQRTEQGDSAMYLCAGTGQGVIANTGELFFGEGSRLTVL.